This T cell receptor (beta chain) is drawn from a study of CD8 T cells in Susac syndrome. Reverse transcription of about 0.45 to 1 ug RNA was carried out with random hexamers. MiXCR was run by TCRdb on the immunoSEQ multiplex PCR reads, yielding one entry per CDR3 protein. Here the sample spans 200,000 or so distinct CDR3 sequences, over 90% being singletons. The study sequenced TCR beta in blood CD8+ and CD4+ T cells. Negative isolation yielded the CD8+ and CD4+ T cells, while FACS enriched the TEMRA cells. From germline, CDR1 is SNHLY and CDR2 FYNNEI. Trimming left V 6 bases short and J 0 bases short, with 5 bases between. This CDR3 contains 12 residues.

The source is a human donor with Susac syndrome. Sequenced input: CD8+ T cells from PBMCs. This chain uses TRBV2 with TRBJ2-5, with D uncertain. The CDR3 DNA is TGTGCCAGCAGGCTGAACCAAGAGACCCAGTACTTC. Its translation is CASRLNQETQYF.